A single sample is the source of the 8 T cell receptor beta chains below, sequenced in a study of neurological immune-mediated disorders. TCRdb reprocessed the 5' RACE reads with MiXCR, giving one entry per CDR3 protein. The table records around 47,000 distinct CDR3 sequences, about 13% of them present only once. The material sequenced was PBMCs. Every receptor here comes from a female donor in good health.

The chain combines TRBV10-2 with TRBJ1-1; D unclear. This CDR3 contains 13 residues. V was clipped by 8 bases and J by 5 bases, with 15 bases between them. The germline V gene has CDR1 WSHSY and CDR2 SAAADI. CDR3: CASLGVGRTEAFF. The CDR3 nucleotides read TGCGCCAGCCTCGGGGTGGGGAGAACTGAAGCTTTCTTT.

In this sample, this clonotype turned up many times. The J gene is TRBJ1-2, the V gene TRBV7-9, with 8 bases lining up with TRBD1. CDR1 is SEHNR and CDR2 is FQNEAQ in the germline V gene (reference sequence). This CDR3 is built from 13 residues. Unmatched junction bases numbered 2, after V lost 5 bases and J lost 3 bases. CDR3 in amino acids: CASSPDRDYGYTF. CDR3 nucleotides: TGTGCCAGCAGCCCGGACAGGGACTATGGCTACACCTTC.

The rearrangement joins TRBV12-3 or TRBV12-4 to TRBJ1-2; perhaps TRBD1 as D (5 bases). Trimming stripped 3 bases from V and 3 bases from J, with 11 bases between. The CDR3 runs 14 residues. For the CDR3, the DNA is TGTGCCAGCAGTTTTAAGAGGGGCTACTATGGCTACACCTTC. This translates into CASSFKRGYYGYTF.

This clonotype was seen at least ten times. Written as DNA, the CDR3 is TGCGCCAGCAGCTTGGAGTCGGGTTCTGGAAACACCATATATTTT. This translates into CASSLESGSGNTIYF. J is TRBJ1-3 and V is TRBV5-1, with unresolved D. The ends were cut back, 0 bases at V and 1 base at J, with 8 bases in the middle. Germline V gene lookup returns CDR1 SGHRS and CDR2 YFSETQ. This CDR3 is built from 15 residues.

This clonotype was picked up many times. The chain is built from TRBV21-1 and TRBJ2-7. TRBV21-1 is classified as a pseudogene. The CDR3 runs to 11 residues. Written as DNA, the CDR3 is TGTGCCAGCAGCCCCCATTTCGAGCAGTACTTC. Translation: CASSPHFEQYF.

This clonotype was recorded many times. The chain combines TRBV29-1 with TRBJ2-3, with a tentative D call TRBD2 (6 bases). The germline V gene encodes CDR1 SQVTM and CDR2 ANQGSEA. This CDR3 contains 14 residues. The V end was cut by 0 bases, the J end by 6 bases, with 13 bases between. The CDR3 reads CSVEEKRAGDTQYF. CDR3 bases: TGCAGCGTTGAAGAAAAAAGGGCGGGGGATACGCAGTATTTT.

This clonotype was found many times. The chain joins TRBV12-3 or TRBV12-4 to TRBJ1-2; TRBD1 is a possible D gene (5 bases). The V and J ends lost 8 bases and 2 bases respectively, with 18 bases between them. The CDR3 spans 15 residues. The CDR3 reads CASRRPGTVNYGYTF. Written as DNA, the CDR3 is TGTGCCAGCCGACGACCAGGGACCGTGAACTATGGCTACACCTTC.

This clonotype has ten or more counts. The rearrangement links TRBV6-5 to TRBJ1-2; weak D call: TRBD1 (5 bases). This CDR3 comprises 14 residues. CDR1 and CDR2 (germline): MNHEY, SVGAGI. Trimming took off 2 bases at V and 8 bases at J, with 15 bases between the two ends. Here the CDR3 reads CASSYAGLTMGYTF. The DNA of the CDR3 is TGTGCCAGCAGTTACGCAGGGTTGACCATGGGCTACACCTTC.